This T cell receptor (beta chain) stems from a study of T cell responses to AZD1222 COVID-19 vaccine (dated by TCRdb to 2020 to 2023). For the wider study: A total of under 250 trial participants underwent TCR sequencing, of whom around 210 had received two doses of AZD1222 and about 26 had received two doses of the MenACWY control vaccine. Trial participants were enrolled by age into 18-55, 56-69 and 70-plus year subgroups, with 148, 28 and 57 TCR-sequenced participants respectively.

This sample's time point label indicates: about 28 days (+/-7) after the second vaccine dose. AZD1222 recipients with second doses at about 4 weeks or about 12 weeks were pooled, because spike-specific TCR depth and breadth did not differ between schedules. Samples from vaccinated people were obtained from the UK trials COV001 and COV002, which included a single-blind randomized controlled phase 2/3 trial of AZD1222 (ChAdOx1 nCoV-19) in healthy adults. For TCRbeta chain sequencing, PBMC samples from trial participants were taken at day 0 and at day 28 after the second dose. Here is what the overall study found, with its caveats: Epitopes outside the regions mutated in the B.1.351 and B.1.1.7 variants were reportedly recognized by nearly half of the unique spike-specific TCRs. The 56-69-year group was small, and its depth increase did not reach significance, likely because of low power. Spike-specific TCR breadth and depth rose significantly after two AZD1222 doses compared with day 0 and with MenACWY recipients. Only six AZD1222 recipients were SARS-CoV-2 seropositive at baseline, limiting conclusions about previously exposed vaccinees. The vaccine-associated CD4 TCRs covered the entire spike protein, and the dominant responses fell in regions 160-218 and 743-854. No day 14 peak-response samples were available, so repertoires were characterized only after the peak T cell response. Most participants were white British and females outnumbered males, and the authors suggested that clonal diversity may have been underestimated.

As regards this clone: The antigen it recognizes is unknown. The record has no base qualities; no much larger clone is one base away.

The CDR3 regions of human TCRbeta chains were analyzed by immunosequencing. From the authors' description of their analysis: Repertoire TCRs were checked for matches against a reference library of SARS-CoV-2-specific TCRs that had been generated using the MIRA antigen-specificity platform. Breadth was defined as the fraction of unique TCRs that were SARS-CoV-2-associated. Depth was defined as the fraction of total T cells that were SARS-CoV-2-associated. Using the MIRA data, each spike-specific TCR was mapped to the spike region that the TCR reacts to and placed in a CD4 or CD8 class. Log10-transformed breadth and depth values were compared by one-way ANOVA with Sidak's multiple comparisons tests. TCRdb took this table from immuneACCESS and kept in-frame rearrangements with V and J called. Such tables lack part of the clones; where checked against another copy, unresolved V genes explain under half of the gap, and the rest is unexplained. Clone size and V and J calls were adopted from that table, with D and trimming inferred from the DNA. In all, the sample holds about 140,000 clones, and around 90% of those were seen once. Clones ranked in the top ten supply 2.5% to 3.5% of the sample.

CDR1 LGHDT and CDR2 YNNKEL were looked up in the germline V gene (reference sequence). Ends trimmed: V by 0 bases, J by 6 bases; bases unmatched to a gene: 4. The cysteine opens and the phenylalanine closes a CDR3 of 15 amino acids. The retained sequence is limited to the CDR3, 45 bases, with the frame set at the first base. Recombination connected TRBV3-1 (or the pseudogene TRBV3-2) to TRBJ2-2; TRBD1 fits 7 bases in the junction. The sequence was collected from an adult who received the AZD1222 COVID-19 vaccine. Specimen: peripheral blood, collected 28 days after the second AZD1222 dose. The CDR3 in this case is CASSQDTTGAGELFF. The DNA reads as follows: TGTGCCAGCAGCCAAGATACTACAGGGGCCGGGGAGCTGTTTTTT.